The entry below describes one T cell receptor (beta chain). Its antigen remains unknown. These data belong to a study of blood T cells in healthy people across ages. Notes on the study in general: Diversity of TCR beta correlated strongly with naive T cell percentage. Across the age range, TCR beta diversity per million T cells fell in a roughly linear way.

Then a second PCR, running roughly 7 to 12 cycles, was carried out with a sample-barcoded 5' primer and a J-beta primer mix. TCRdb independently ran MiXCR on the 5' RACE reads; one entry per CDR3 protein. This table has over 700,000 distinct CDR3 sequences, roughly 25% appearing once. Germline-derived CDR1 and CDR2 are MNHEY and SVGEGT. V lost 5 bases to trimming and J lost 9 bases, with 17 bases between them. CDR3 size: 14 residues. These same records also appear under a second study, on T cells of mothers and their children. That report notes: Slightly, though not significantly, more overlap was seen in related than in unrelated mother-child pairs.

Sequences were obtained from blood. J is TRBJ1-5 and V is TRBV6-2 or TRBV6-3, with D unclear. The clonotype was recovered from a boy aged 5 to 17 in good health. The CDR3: CASSHDWIPGPQHF. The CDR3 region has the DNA TGTGCCAGCAGTCACGACTGGATTCCGGGGCCCCAGCATTTT.